This is a list of T cell receptor beta chains from one sample in a study of shared clonotypes between healthy human individuals. Only in-frame clones appear in the TCRdb table, and some are missing; sequencing was by immunoSEQ multiplex PCR. The data hold approximately 110,000 clones, with about two thirds observed a single time. Material for sequencing was memory CD8+ T cells sorted from blood. The receptors originated from a woman aged 25 to 39 in good health. CDR3s include the opening cysteine and the closing phenylalanine or tryptophan. The D gene is left open where the match is weak. Clone size, where shown, is once, few, many, or a class for clones that have expanded.

d_gene	abundance	v_gene	j_gene	CDR3nt	CDR3aa
TRBD1	.	TRBV11-2	TRBJ1-2	TGTGCCAGCAGCCAGAACCAACGGACAGGGAACGGCTACACCTTC	CASSQNQRTGNGYTF
TRBD1	.	TRBV4-1	TRBJ1-1	TGCGCCAGCAGCCAGAAGAGGGGGACAGGGGTAGTTATGAACACTGAAGCTTTCTTT	CASSQKRGTGVVMNTEAFF
.	.	TRBV11-2	TRBJ2-7	TGTGCCAGCACCCCTGGGGTATACGAGCAGTACTTC	CASTPGVYEQYF
.	.	TRBV5-4	TRBJ2-7	TGTGCCAGCAGCTTGGTTGGCGCGGAGGGCTACGAGCAGTACTTC	CASSLVGAEGYEQYF
TRBD2	.	TRBV25-1	TRBJ2-1	TGTGCCAGCAGTTACACATCCCCCACTAGCGGGAGAGTAAATGAGCAGTTCTTC	CASSYTSPTSGRVNEQFF
.	.	TRBV6-5	TRBJ2-7	TGTGCCAGCAGTTACTCCGGGACGCCCTACGAGCAGTACTTC	CASSYSGTPYEQYF
.	few	TRBV28	TRBJ1-5	TGTGCCAGCAGTGTACATTTTATGAGGGGTAGGAGCAATCAGCCCCAGCATTTT	CASSVHFMRGRSNQPQHF
TRBD1	.	TRBV10-3	TRBJ2-3	TGTGCCAGCCTTGCCGGGACAGGGGACACAGATACGCAGTATTTT	CASLAGTGDTDTQYF
.	.	TRBV28	TRBJ1-3	TGTGCCAGCAGTTTACTCAGGGACGGAAACACCATATATTTT	CASSLLRDGNTIYF
.	.	TRBV5-6	TRBJ1-4	TGTGCCAGCGAGGGCAGGGAGAATGAAAAACTGTTTTTT	CASEGRENEKLFF
TRBD1	.	TRBV7-9	TRBJ1-2	TGTGCCAGCAGCTTAGTTAACAGGGGTTTGCTTAACTATGGCTACACCTTC	CASSLVNRGLLNYGYTF
TRBD2	many	TRBV6-4	TRBJ2-2	TGTGCCAGCAGTGACTCTGTCTTGCTAGCGGGAAACACCGGGGAGCTGTTTTTT	CASSDSVLLAGNTGELFF
TRBD2	.	TRBV5-4	TRBJ2-1	TGTGCCAGCAGCTTACCGTCTAGCGGGGGGCGTGAGCAGTTCTTC	CASSLPSSGGREQFF
TRBD1	.	TRBV25-1	TRBJ2-7	TGTGCCAGCAGTGAGCCGGGACAGGGGTCCTACGAGCAGTACTTC	CASSEPGQGSYEQYF
.	.	TRBV9	TRBJ2-2	TGTGCCAGCAGCGGTACTAGATCCCTTACCGGGGAGCTGTTTTTT	CASSGTRSLTGELFF
TRBD2	.	TRBV6-5	TRBJ2-1	TGTGCCAGCAGTTACTCCGCGGGAGCAGATGAGCAGTTCTTC	CASSYSAGADEQFF
.	.	TRBV4-2	TRBJ2-3	TGTGCCAGCAGCCAAGATTTTGGGACGGCGATCGCAGATACGCAGTATTTT	CASSQDFGTAIADTQYF
.	.	TRBV11-1	TRBJ2-1	TGTGCCAGCAGCTTAAGTAGCTCCTACAATGAGCAGTTCTTC	CASSLSSSYNEQFF
TRBD1	.	TRBV29-1	TRBJ2-7	TGCAGCGTGACAGGGTTCGACGAGCAGTACTTC	CSVTGFDEQYF
TRBD1	.	TRBV19	TRBJ1-5	TGTGCCAGTAGTTCCGGACAGGGGGGCAATCAGCCCCAGCATTTT	CASSSGQGGNQPQHF
TRBD2	.	TRBV15	TRBJ2-1	TGTGCCACCCGGTCCGCGGGAGATGGCGGAAATGAGCAGTTCTTC	CATRSAGDGGNEQFF
TRBD2	.	TRBV28	TRBJ2-3	TGTGCCAGCACCAAACTAGCGGGAATCACAGATACGCAGTATTTT	CASTKLAGITDTQYF
.	.	TRBV9	TRBJ2-1	TGTGCCAGCGGGTACTACAATGAGCAGTTCTTC	CASGYYNEQFF
.	.	TRBV6-6	TRBJ2-1	TGTGCCAGCACCAAGACCCAGATGGGGGCCGAGCAGTTCTTC	CASTKTQMGAEQFF
TRBD2	.	TRBV4-1	TRBJ2-1	TGCGCCAGCAGCCAAGGGACTAGCGGGTCATTAAGCTCCTACAATGAGCAGTTCTTC	CASSQGTSGSLSSYNEQFF
TRBD1	.	TRBV7-9	TRBJ2-7	TGTGCCAGCAGCTTAGCGGGGGACAGCCCCGCCTACGAGCAGTACTTC	CASSLAGDSPAYEQYF
.	.	TRBV19	TRBJ1-5	TGTGCCAGTAGTCAGGGTTGGGGTCAGCCCCAGCATTTT	CASSQGWGQPQHF
TRBD1	few	TRBV9	TRBJ1-1	TGTGCCAGCAGCGTAGCTGGGACAGGCACTGAAGCTTTCTTT	CASSVAGTGTEAFF
.	.	TRBV2	TRBJ1-1	TGTGCCAGCAGGGCGTTTAGTCCTTTAAAGAACACTGAAGCTTTCTTT	CASRAFSPLKNTEAFF
TRBD1	many	TRBV10-3	TRBJ1-2	TGTGCTATCGGGTGGGGACAGGGCGATAACTATGGCTACACCTTC	CAIGWGQGDNYGYTF
.	.	TRBV10-3	TRBJ1-2	TGTGCCACCAATAAAAACACCTTC	CATNKNTF
.	.	TRBV25-1	TRBJ1-2	TGTGCCAGCAGTCCTCTTGACAGTGAGTCGGCTAACTATGGCTACACCTTC	CASSPLDSESANYGYTF
TRBD1	many	TRBV7-8	TRBJ2-5	TGTGCCAGCAGCTTAGAGAGAGGGGGCAGGGAGACCCAGTACTTC	CASSLERGGRETQYF
.	.	TRBV15	TRBJ2-6	TGTGCCACCAGCAGAGACAGGGCTGGGGCCAACGTCCTGACTTTC	CATSRDRAGANVLTF
.	few	TRBV7-9	TRBJ1-1	TGTGCCAGCAGCTTGGCCTCGGGGGGCAAGACTGAAGCTTTCTTT	CASSLASGGKTEAFF
.	.	TRBV19	TRBJ2-3	TGTGCCAGTAGTATATGGGGGCATGACACAGATACGCAGTATTTT	CASSIWGHDTDTQYF
.	.	TRBV25-1	TRBJ2-7	TGTGCCAGCAGTACCCGGGACAACTCCTACGAGCAGTACTTC	CASSTRDNSYEQYF
.	.	TRBV28	TRBJ1-5	TGTGCCAGCAGCGAACAGGGTTTGGGCAATCAGCCCCAGCATTTT	CASSEQGLGNQPQHF
.	.	TRBV11-2	TRBJ1-4	TGTGCCAGCAGCTCCCCTTTGGGGCAGGGAAATGAAAAACTGTTTTTT	CASSSPLGQGNEKLFF
.	.	TRBV4-2	TRBJ1-2	TGTGCCAGCAGCCAAGATCTCTTGTCCGGGGGCGGCTACACCTTC	CASSQDLLSGGGYTF
.	once	TRBV27	TRBJ1-5	TGTGCCAGCAGTCTCGCAGGGGCCCTCAATCAGCCCCAGCATTTT	CASSLAGALNQPQHF
TRBD1	.	TRBV25-1	TRBJ1-1	TGTGCCAGCAGTGGTCCCGGGACAGGGTATGGGACTGAAGCTTTCTTT	CASSGPGTGYGTEAFF
TRBD1	once	TRBV16	TRBJ1-2	TGTGCCAGCAGCCCCAAAACGGGGGGACTTCGTACAGGGGACTATGGCTACACCTTC	CASSPKTGGLRTGDYGYTF
.	few	TRBV29-1	TRBJ2-2	TGCAGCGTTGAGTTGGGCACCGGGGAGCTGTTTTTT	CSVELGTGELFF
.	.	TRBV13	TRBJ2-5	TGTGCCAGCAGCTCCAGAAGCGGCCTGGAGACCCAGTACTTC	CASSSRSGLETQYF
.	.	TRBV23-1	TRBJ1-4	TGCGCCAGCAGTCACCCGCTCCTCGGGGTGATTAATGAAAAACTGTTTTTT	CASSHPLLGVINEKLFF
TRBD1	.	TRBV6-5	TRBJ1-2	TGTGCCAGCAGTCCCGGGACAGGTTTTGGGGGCTACACCTTC	CASSPGTGFGGYTF
.	.	TRBV2	TRBJ2-5	TGTGCCAGCATATGCTGGACAGCTAGGCGAGAGACCCAGTACTTC	CASICWTARRETQYF
.	once	TRBV11-2	TRBJ2-1	TGTGCCAGCAGCTTAGTAGACACTCCGCGTCCGTACAATGAGCAGTTCTTC	CASSLVDTPRPYNEQFF
TRBD1	.	TRBV27	TRBJ2-1	TGTGCCAGCAGAGGGTGGTCCGGGACAGGGGGCTTTGAGCAGTTCTTC	CASRGWSGTGGFEQFF
.	once	TRBV4-1	TRBJ1-2	TGCGCCAGCAGCCCAAACCAGGGCGTCTACTATGGCTACACCTTC	CASSPNQGVYYGYTF
TRBD2	few	TRBV7-9	TRBJ2-7	TGTGCCAGCAGCTTATCGTCGGGAGGGCCGAAAGAGCAGTACTTC	CASSLSSGGPKEQYF
.	.	TRBV2	TRBJ1-6	TGTGCCAGCAGTGAATCGCAGGGTGTTAGATCACCCCTCCACTTT	CASSESQGVRSPLHF
.	.	TRBV15	TRBJ2-7	TGTGCCACCAGCAGTTTACCGCGCTCCTACGAGCAGTACTTC	CATSSLPRSYEQYF
TRBD2	medium-sized	TRBV28	TRBJ2-7	TGTGCCAGCAGTTTCTTAGCGGGAGTTATTAACGAGCAGTACTTC	CASSFLAGVINEQYF